This T cell receptor (beta chain) was identified during a study of Graves' ophthalmopathy and Graves' hyperthyroidism. Study results and caveats: This model predicted ophthalmopathy progression (sensitivity roughly 71%, specificity 72% to 85%). Blood samples also showed most expanded thyroid clonotypes exceeding 0.001 frequency.

RNA served as the template for amplifying TCR beta CDR3 regions. HTBI primers were employed in first-round RT-PCR, then a second-round multiplex PCR followed. One entry per CDR3 protein results from TCRdb running MiXCR on the multiplex PCR reads. The table has 200,000 to 250,000 distinct CDR3 sequences, 45% seen once; the top ten hold less than 60%. Germline values: CDR1 SGHNT, CDR2 YYREEE (reference sequence). The CDR3 covers 14 residues. V was clipped by 4 bases and J by 8 bases; unmatched bases: 7. About this clonotype itself: Its target is not known.

The receptor's source is an adult man with Graves' ophthalmopathy. The rearrangement links TRBV5-4 to TRBJ2-2, with TRBD2 identical over 8 bases. Sequencing was done on a sample of peripheral blood. The CDR3 is CASSRGLGGGELFF. The CDR3 region has the DNA TGTGCCAGCAGCCGGGGACTAGGGGGAGGGGAGCTGTTTTTT.